What follows are 22 T cell receptor beta chains derived from one specimen sequenced in a study of breast tumors, draining lymph nodes, adjacent tissues. The lymph nodes were axillary draining lymph nodes from breast cancer patients. TCRdb analysed the multiplex PCR reads with MiXCR anew, one entry per CDR3 protein. The sample lists around 300,000 distinct CDR3 sequences, roughly 31% seen once, with 0.85% to 1.3% in the top ten. The sequenced material came from axillary lymph node tissue. Every receptor here comes from a female donor with breast cancer. Some clones in this sample may be carry-over from other donors' samples.

This chain joins TRBV7-3 and TRBJ2-3; D remains ambiguous. Deletions cut 6 bases from V and 5 bases from J, with 18 bases between. CDR1 is SGHTA and CDR2 is FQGTGA in the germline V gene. The CDR3 covers 15 residues. The CDR3 is CASRQTRPRVDTQYF. The CDR3 DNA reads as TGTGCCAGCAGACAGACCCGTCCCCGGGTAGATACGCAGTATTTT. The entire variable domain, with the rest obtained from reference TRBV7-3 and TRBJ2-3, is as follows: GAGVSQTPSNKVTEKGKYVELRCDPISGHTALYWYRQSLGQGPEFLIYFQGTGAADDSGLPNDRFFAVRPEGSVSTLKIQRTERGDSAVYLCASRQTRPRVDTQYFGPGTRLTVL.

This clonotype was found many times. The rearrangement joins TRBV20-1 to TRBJ1-5; 10 bases agree with TRBD1. Germline V gene lookup returns CDR1 DFQATT and CDR2 SNEGSKA (reference sequence). The CDR3 loop spans 13 amino acids. The V and J ends lost 5 bases and 6 bases, in that order; junction bases with no gene match: 4. The CDR3 loop is CSAGQGVRQPQHF. The CDR3 nucleotides are TGCAGTGCTGGACAGGGGGTTCGTCAGCCCCAGCATTTT.

J is TRBJ1-6 and V is TRBV20-1; 8 bases agree with TRBD1. V trimming: 3 bases; J trimming: 7 bases; junction bases outside the gene matches: 14. Germline assignment: CDR1 DFQATT and CDR2 SNEGSKA (reference sequence). This CDR3 comprises 17 residues. Here the CDR3 reads CSASKGSDRDRNSPLHF. CDR3 DNA sequence: TGCAGTGCTAGTAAGGGGTCGGACAGGGACCGCAATTCACCCCTCCACTTT.

This clonotype was seen repeatedly, ten times or more. This rearrangement joins TRBV15 to TRBJ2-7; 11 bases align to TRBD2. This CDR3 has 14 residues. In germline, CDR1 is LNHNV, CDR2 YYDKDF (reference sequence). V shed 1 base, J shed 6 bases, and the junction held 2 bases outside the gene matches. CDR3 region: CATSRGLAGGEQYF. CDR3 coding DNA: TGTGCCACCAGCAGAGGTCTAGCGGGAGGCGAGCAGTACTTC.

This sequence joins TRBV30 and TRBJ1-1, with D possibly TRBD1 on 6 matching bases. This CDR3 has 11 residues. Deletions cut 1 base from V and 6 bases from J, with 6 bases between. Germline V gives CDR1 GTSNPN, CDR2 SVGIG (reference sequence). In DNA, the CDR3 is TGTGCCTGGAGTGAGGGGGCTGAAGCTTTCTTT. Its protein product is CAWSEGAEAFF.

This clonotype was counted at least ten times. The gene calls are TRBV4-2 and TRBJ1-4, with 9 nucleotides matching TRBD1. The CDR3 extends over 15 amino acids. Germline lookup yields CDR1 LGHNA and CDR2 YNFKEQ. Unmatched junction bases numbered 6, after V lost 3 bases and J lost 7 bases. The CDR3 bases are TGTGCCAGCAGCCAGGGGACAGGGCTTCGTGAAAAACTGTTTTTT. Residues: CASSQGTGLREKLFF.

This clonotype occurred a few times. CDR3: CASSLPAGTGGGNTIYF. For the CDR3, the DNA is TGTGCCAGCAGCTTACCAGCCGGGACAGGGGGTGGAAACACCATATATTTT. The chain is built from TRBV13 and TRBJ1-3; TRBD1 matches 11 bases. The CDR3 covers 17 residues. Germline loops: CDR1 PRHDT, CDR2 FYEKMQ (reference sequence). V shed 2 bases and J 3 bases; nucleotides not matched to a gene: 6.

Note on this clonotype: Because the CDR3's place on the DNA is in doubt, the DNA is left out and the CDR3 is given as listed by TCRdb. V is TRBV11-3 and J is TRBJ1-2; whether TRBD1, the table's D call, matches the DNA was not checked. The CDR3 sequence runs 22 residues, both termini included. The germline CDR1 and CDR2 sequences are SGHNT and YENEEA. The chain's CDR3 is CASSFYICSSRGQALSNYGYTF.

This clonotype was picked up many times. The chain has TRBV5-6 and TRBJ2-7; D gene uncertain. There are 13 residues in the CDR3. Germline V gives CDR1 SGHDT, CDR2 YYEEEE. V was trimmed by 3 bases and J by 6 bases, leaving 13 bases between them. In DNA form, the CDR3 reads TGTGCCAGCAGCTCCTCGATTGGATCCGAGCAGTACTTC. Translating gives CASSSSIGSEQYF.

There are many counts of this clonotype. V gene TRBV2 combines with J gene TRBJ1-6, with D perhaps matching TRBD1 (6 bases). The germline gives CDR1 SNHLY, CDR2 FYNNEI. CDR3 length: 16 residues. The V and J ends lost 1 base and 9 bases respectively, with 16 bases between them. CDR3 bases: TGTGCCAGCAGTGAAGGCAGCGGGGGGCTGGTTTCACCCCTCCACTTT. Amino acid sequence: CASSEGSGGLVSPLHF.

With regard to this clonotype: This may be a read error, as it is one base from a much larger clone. V usage is TRBV20-1 and J usage is TRBJ2-1, with 7 bases fitting TRBD2. Germline V gives CDR1 DFQATT, CDR2 SNEGSKA (reference sequence). The CDR3 has 11 residues. The CDR3 DNA sequence: TGCAGTGCTAGACTAAAGCGGGAAGAGTCCTTC. Its translation: CSARLKREESF.

About this clonotype itself: A much larger clone is a single base away; this may be a read error. J is TRBJ2-1 and V is TRBV11-2; D is uncertain. The CDR3 has 16 residues. Germline V gives CDR1 SGHAT, CDR2 FQNNGV. CDR3 sequence: CASSLDRSPNYDEQFF. The CDR3 region has the DNA TGTGCCAGCAGCTTAGATCGGAGTCCCAACTACGATGAGCAGTTCTTC.

This clonotype was detected many times. The rearrangement joins TRBV7-6 to TRBJ2-1, with 10 positions matching TRBD2. Trimming took 2 bases from V and 8 from J; bases not matched to a gene: 9. This CDR3 region has 16 residues. Looked up from germline, CDR1 is SGHVS and CDR2 is FNYEAQ. CDR3 amino acids: CASSLRTSGTWDEQFF. In DNA, the CDR3 is TGTGCCAGCAGCTTAAGGACTAGCGGAACCTGGGATGAGCAGTTCTTC.

Details on this clonotype: A read error may be the cause here, since a much bigger clone is one base away. This sequence joins TRBV7-9 and TRBJ1-2; D gene uncertain. This CDR3 comprises 13 residues. Germline lookup yields CDR1 SEHNR and CDR2 FQNEAQ (reference sequence). CDR3 loop: CACSRTDSSGYTF. For the CDR3, the DNA is TGTGCCTGCAGCCGGACCGACTCGAGTGGCTACACCTTC.

CDR3 bases: TGTGCCAGCAGTGGATGTAGTAGGCAGACCAACTCTGGAAACACCATATATTTT. It codes for CASSGCSRQTNSGNTIYF. The J gene is TRBJ1-3, the V gene TRBV25-1; D gene uncertain. The CDR3 length is 18 residues. Trimming removed 4 bases at V and 0 bases at J, with 19 bases between. Germline loops: CDR1 MGHDK, CDR2 SYGVNS.

As DNA, the CDR3 is TGTGCCAGCAGCTTCTGGAGGGGGGCCAAGAATCAGCCCCAGCATTTT. Amino acids: CASSFWRGAKNQPQHF. The genes are TRBV5-6 and TRBJ1-5; TRBD1 is a possible D gene (6 bases). Trimming took off 2 bases at V and 4 bases at J, with 16 bases between the two ends. Germline assignment: CDR1 SGHDT and CDR2 YYEEEE. The length of the CDR3 is 16 residues.

On this clonotype: One end of the junction is discordant with germline, which a read error may explain. Written as DNA, the CDR3 is TGTGCCTGCAGAGGTCCCGGCAGCCTACTCACCGGGGAGCTGTCTTTT. This sequence encodes CACRGPGSLLTGELSF. The rearrangement joins TRBV25-1 to TRBJ2-2; possibly TRBD2 for D (5 bases). The CDR3 length is 16 residues. CDR1 is MGHDK and CDR2 is SYGVNS in the germline V gene.

This clonotype was observed a few times. The chain joins TRBV13 to TRBJ1-1; possibly TRBD1 for D (6 bases). With 2 bases removed from V and 0 bases from J, the gap between germline ends came to 10 bases. The CDR3 runs 15 residues. Germline V lookup: CDR1 PRHDT, CDR2 FYEKMQ (reference sequence). The CDR3 nucleotides read TGTGCCAGCAGCTTATGGGGGGGCCTGAACACTGAAGCTTTCTTT. It translates to CASSLWGGLNTEAFF.

This clonotype has a count of ten or more. This sequence joins TRBV20-1 and TRBJ1-4, with D perhaps matching TRBD1 (6 bases). CDR3 length: 15 residues. Per the germline V gene, CDR1 is DFQATT and CDR2 is SNEGSKA (reference sequence). Trimming removed 5 bases from V and 4 bases from J, with 17 bases in between. CDR3 region: CSAPDSRGSNEKLFF. CDR3 in DNA: TGCAGTGCTCCGGACAGCCGGGGGAGTAATGAAAAACTGTTTTTT.

This chain links TRBV6-5 with TRBJ2-2; D not certain. CDR1 and CDR2 from the germline V gene are MNHEY and SVGAGI. V was clipped by 6 bases and J by 2 bases, with 10 bases between them. This CDR3 comprises 14 residues. This CDR3 reads CASRPTLNTGELFF. The CDR3 DNA follows: TGTGCCAGCAGGCCTACCCTAAACACCGGGGAGCTGTTTTTT.

This clonotype has ten or more counts. The chain carries TRBV20-1 and TRBJ2-3; D uncertain. V dropped 1 base and J dropped 2 bases, with 13 bases sitting between them. The length of the CDR3 is 15 residues. In germline, CDR1 is DFQATT, CDR2 SNEGSKA (reference sequence). CDR3 nucleotides: TGCAGTGCTAGAGTTCCTGGATCCCCCACAGATACGCAGTATTTT. It specifies CSARVPGSPTDTQYF.

Only a few counts were recorded for this clonotype. The V call is TRBV24-1, the J call TRBJ2-3; 10 nucleotides line up with TRBD2. V trimming: 11 bases; J trimming: 2 bases; junction bases outside the gene matches: 21. Per germline, CDR1 KGHDR and CDR2 SFDVKD. This CDR3 is built from 19 residues. The DNA of the CDR3 is TGTGCCAGCAGCCAGAGGGGCCCCAAGACTAGCGGGCTCACAGATACGCAGTATTTT. It codes for CASSQRGPKTSGLTDTQYF.